The source of this T cell receptor beta chain is a study of OX40 agonist ivuxolimab in advanced cancers. Study summary: The patients received agonistic anti-OX40 (CD134) antibody ivuxolimab. Six ivuxolimab dose levels, 0.01 to 10 mg/kg, were given intravenously every 2 weeks. Around 40% of patients had received prior checkpoint inhibitor therapy.

Clones were sequenced by immunoSEQ multiplex PCR, and TCRdb holds only the in-frame ones, with some missing. The sample has 50,000 to 85,000 clones; roughly 87% are singletons. Comment on this clone: What it binds is unknown.

Study outcomes and limitations: CD8+ T cells averaged more expanded clones than CD4+.

The sequence came from an adult with an advanced solid tumor such as melanoma, head and neck, liver or kidney cancer. Specimen: CD4+ or CD8+ T cells sorted from blood, collected in a trial of the OX40 agonist ivuxolimab.

The CDR3 nucleotides read TGTGCCAGCAGCCCAACCGGGACAGGGCGCTACAATGAGCAGTTCTTC. It is translated as CASSPTGTGRYNEQFF. The chain joins TRBV7-8 to TRBJ2-1; 9 positions agree with TRBD1. The V and J ends lost 5 bases and 3 bases, in that order; junction bases with no gene match: 8. The CDR3 sequence is 16 residues long. Germline V gene sequence: CDR1 SGHVS, CDR2 FQNEAQ.